What follows are 21 T cell receptor beta chains derived from one specimen sequenced in a study of T cell responses to AZD1222 COVID-19 vaccine. Measured with immunoSEQ multiplex PCR; TCRdb has only the in-frame clones, and not every one. The table has about 130,000 clones, 94% seen once. The material was peripheral blood, obtained on day 0 of AZD1222 vaccination. These receptors originate from an adult in good health.

This clone appeared a few times. The gene calls are TRBV4-2 and TRBJ1-4; 7 bases match TRBD1. After removal of 4 bases from V and 8 bases from J, the junction contained 10 bases not matched to a gene. The germline V gene has CDR1 LGHNA and CDR2 YNFKEQ. CDR3 length: 15 amino acids. CDR3 nucleotides: TGTGCCAGCAGCCCATGGGACAGCGGTGAGGAAAAACTGTTTTTT. Residues: CASSPWDSGEEKLFF.

The V gene is TRBV12-5, the J gene TRBJ2-2; the D is unclear. Germline V gene sequence: CDR1 LGHNT, CDR2 FRNRAP. This CDR3 has 13 amino acids. The ends were cut back, 5 bases at V and 9 bases at J, with 13 bases in the middle. The CDR3 loop reads CASGPPSSWELFF. The CDR3 DNA follows: TGTGCTAGTGGTCCCCCCTCTTCTTGGGAGCTGTTTTTT.

J is TRBJ1-2 and V is TRBV6-5; D not certain. V shed 6 bases and J shed 4 bases, with 9 bases lying between them. Germline values: CDR1 MNHEY, CDR2 SVGAGI. The CDR3 is 12 residues long. CDR3 residues: CASRAGSYGYTF. The CDR3 DNA reads as TGTGCCAGCAGGGCCGGCAGCTATGGCTACACCTTC.

This sequence joins TRBV6-5 and TRBJ1-6, with 8 bases identical to TRBD1. This CDR3 has 15 amino acids. Germline CDR1 MNHEY, CDR2 SVGAGI. V trimming: 2 bases; J trimming: 6 bases; junction bases outside the gene matches: 3. The CDR3, as DNA: TGTGCCAGCAGTTACGACAGGGGCTCTAATTCACCCCTCCACTTT. This encodes CASSYDRGSNSPLHF.

The rearrangement uses TRBV15 and TRBJ1-5; TRBD1 might be the D (5 bases). The CDR3 covers 15 residues. Germline V gene lookup returns CDR1 LNHNV and CDR2 YYDKDF (reference sequence). Trimming took 3 bases from V and 0 from J, leaving 9 bases between them. In nucleotides, the CDR3 is TGTGCCACCAGCAGGGAAACAGGTAGCAATCAGCCCCAGCATTTT. This codes for CATSRETGSNQPQHF.

The genes are TRBV5-1 and TRBJ1-2; perhaps TRBD1 as D (5 bases). V was clipped by 0 bases and J by 4 bases, with 16 bases between them. The CDR3 runs to 16 residues. CDR1 SGHRS and CDR2 YFSETQ come from the germline V gene. The CDR3 is CASSLEVSQGLYGYTF. Written as DNA, the CDR3 is TGCGCCAGCAGCTTGGAAGTTTCGCAGGGCCTCTATGGCTACACCTTC. Supplemented by reference TRBV5-1 and TRBJ1-2, the full variable domain reads KAGVTQTPRYLIKTRGQQVTLSCSPISGHRSVSWYQQTPGQGLQFLFEYFSETQRNKGNFPGRFSGRQFSNSRSEMNVSTLELGDSALYLCASSLEVSQGLYGYTFGSGTRLTVV.

The rearrangement uses TRBV5-1 and TRBJ2-5, with 8 nucleotides matching TRBD1. Losses at the gene ends were 0 bases for V and 1 base for J; bases not matched to a gene: 2. Germline CDR1 is SGHRS and CDR2 is YFSETQ. This CDR3 comprises 15 residues. This CDR3 is CASSLGTGIQETQYF. CDR3 DNA sequence: TGCGCCAGCAGCTTGGGGACAGGGATCCAAGAGACCCAGTACTTC.

The V and J genes are TRBV7-6 and TRBJ1-1; D remains ambiguous. Per germline, CDR1 SGHVS and CDR2 FNYEAQ. The CDR3 has 15 amino acids. Deletions cut 5 bases from V and 1 base from J, with 14 bases between. The CDR3 protein is CASSPYATANTEAFF. The CDR3 nucleotides read TGTGCCAGCAGCCCGTACGCCACAGCGAACACTGAAGCTTTCTTT.

The V gene is TRBV7-2, the J gene TRBJ2-1; D possibly corresponds to TRBD2 (5 bases). The germline gives CDR1 SGHTA, CDR2 FQGNSA. V was cut by 5 bases and J by 7 bases, with 15 bases left in between. The CDR3 length is 14 residues. CDR3 sequence: CASSLEAVWNEQFF. The CDR3 DNA sequence: TGTGCCAGCAGCCTGGAAGCGGTGTGGAATGAGCAGTTCTTC.

The J gene is TRBJ1-2, the V gene TRBV2, with D unresolved. This CDR3 comprises 11 residues. V dropped 6 bases and J dropped 0 bases, with 2 bases sitting between them. Germline V gene data show CDR1 as SNHLY and CDR2 as FYNNEI. The CDR3 loop reads CASRSNYGYTF. The CDR3 DNA reads TGTGCCAGCAGGTCTAACTATGGCTACACCTTC.

This sequence joins TRBV19 and TRBJ1-5; D is perhaps TRBD1 (6 bases). This CDR3 comprises 15 residues. Trimming removed 1 base from V and 1 base from J, with 8 bases in between. Germline CDR1 is LNHDA and CDR2 is SQIVND (reference sequence). Here the CDR3 DNA reads TGTGCCAGTAGTATAGGGGGGCGGAGCAATCAGCCCCAGCATTTT. This sequence encodes CASSIGGRSNQPQHF.

As to this clone: A junction boundary mismatches the germline segment, possibly from a read error. DNA of the CDR3: TGTGCCAGCAGCTTGGAGACAGGGGGCAGGACTGAGAAGTTCTTC. Translating gives CASSLETGGRTEKFF. V and J are TRBV5-8 and TRBJ2-1; 10 nucleotides line up with TRBD1. The CDR3 contains 15 residues. Germline CDR1 and CDR2: SGHTS and YDEGEE.

The chain couples TRBV3-1 (or the pseudogene TRBV3-2) to TRBJ2-1; D is possibly TRBD2 (6 bases). Trimming removed 5 bases from V and 2 bases from J, with 13 bases in between. This CDR3 is built from 15 residues. Germline V gene sequence: CDR1 LGHDT, CDR2 YNNKEL (reference sequence). The CDR3 reads CASSSSGLPYNEQFF. In DNA, the CDR3 is TGTGCCAGCAGCTCGAGCGGGCTCCCCTACAATGAGCAGTTCTTC.

The chain uses TRBV19 and TRBJ1-5; 8 nucleotides align to TRBD1. From germline, CDR1 is LNHDA and CDR2 SQIVND (reference sequence). The CDR3 runs 15 residues. The V and J ends lost 8 bases and 1 base, in that order; junction bases with no gene match: 7. This CDR3 reads CASQRQGRSNQPQHF. The CDR3 DNA reads TGTGCCAGTCAACGACAGGGGCGGAGCAATCAGCCCCAGCATTTT.

This clone appeared once. This rearrangement joins TRBV21-1 to TRBJ2-1. TRBV21-1 is classified as a pseudogene. This CDR3 has 15 amino acids. The CDR3 reads CASRQGTGSLGEQFF. In DNA form, the CDR3 reads TGTGCCAGCAGACAAGGGACCGGCAGCCTGGGTGAGCAGTTCTTC.

The V and J genes are TRBV15 and TRBJ2-5; 9 bases agree with TRBD1. The CDR3 length is 18 residues. V lost 6 bases to trimming and J lost 4 bases; unmatched junction nucleotides: 18. Germline CDR1 and CDR2: LNHNV and YYDKDF (reference sequence). CDR3 nucleotide sequence: TGTGCCACCAGTAACCCCGAGCATTCCGGGACAGGGACAGAGACCCAGTACTTC. Amino acid sequence: CATSNPEHSGTGTETQYF.

This clone is a singleton in its sample. This chain joins TRBV18 and TRBJ1-6; 8 bases are shared with TRBD1. Germline V CDR1 and CDR2: KGHSH, LQKENI. CDR3 size: 14 residues. V was pared by 3 bases and J by 6 bases, with 1 base of the junction left unmatched. CDR3 DNA sequence: TGTGCCAGCTCACCGGGACAGGCTAATTCACCCCTCCACTTT. It codes for CASSPGQANSPLHF. Using reference TRBV18 and TRBJ1-6 for the parts outside the CDR3, the full variable domain is NAGVMQNPRHLVRRRGQEARLRCSPMKGHSHVYWYRQLPEEGLKFMVYLQKENIIDESGMPKERFSAEFPKEGPSILRIQQVVRGDSAAYFCASSPGQANSPLHFGNGTRLTVT.

The J gene is TRBJ2-7, the V gene TRBV18; 8 bases map to TRBD1. Per the germline V gene, CDR1 is KGHSH and CDR2 is LQKENI. V lost 6 bases to trimming and J lost 2 bases; unmatched junction nucleotides: 6. CDR3 length: 14 residues. The CDR3 bases are TGTGCCAGCTCTAAGACAGGGGAGCCCTACGAGCAGTACTTC. Its protein product is CASSKTGEPYEQYF.

The chain uses TRBV7-7 and TRBJ2-5; D not certain. Trimming pared 0 bases from V and 4 bases from J, leaving 12 bases between. This CDR3 spans 15 amino acids. The germline V gene encodes CDR1 SSHAT and CDR2 FNYEAQ (reference sequence). The CDR3 spells CASSLASGLGETQYF. CDR3 in DNA: TGTGCCAGCAGCTTAGCGTCGGGTTTAGGAGAGACCCAGTACTTC.

This clone was detected once. The chain couples TRBV2 to TRBJ2-3; TRBD2 matches at 10 bases. Per the germline V gene, CDR1 is SNHLY and CDR2 is FYNNEI. J lost 4 bases, V lost 6 bases, and 7 bases had no gene match. The length of the CDR3 is 15 residues. The CDR3 DNA sequence: TGTGCCAGCAGGAGGAGGCTAGCGGGAGCAGATACGCAGTATTTT. Amino acids: CASRRRLAGADTQYF.

The chain is built from TRBV5-1 and TRBJ1-5; D might be TRBD1 (6 bases). The CDR3 runs to 14 residues. Trimming pared 4 bases from V and 0 bases from J, leaving 8 bases between. Germline V CDR1 and CDR2: SGHRS, YFSETQ. The DNA for the CDR3 is TGCGCCAGCAGCGTCAGGGGTAGCAATCAGCCCCAGCATTTT. Its protein is CASSVRGSNQPQHF. Full variable domain (rest looked up from reference TRBV5-1 and TRBJ1-5): KAGVTQTPRYLIKTRGQQVTLSCSPISGHRSVSWYQQTPGQGLQFLFEYFSETQRNKGNFPGRFSGRQFSNSRSEMNVSTLELGDSALYLCASSVRGSNQPQHFGDGTRLSIL.